The rows below give T cell receptor beta chains drawn from one sample of a study of CD8 T cells in ankylosing spondylitis. In TCRdb, the 5' RACE reads were re-called with MiXCR into one record per CDR3 protein. The sample records a few hundred thousand distinct CDR3 sequences, about 10% being singletons. Specimen: blood, either unsorted or a sorted T cell fraction (not recorded which). The receptors here all came from a male donor with ankylosing spondylitis or in good health (not recorded which). Each CDR3 is given with its conserved first and last residue. Each record gives: clone size, V gene, J gene, D gene, CDR3 DNA, CDR3 protein. The D gene is left open where the match is weak. Only part of the rows carry a size: once, few, many, or a class if the clone is expanded.

>many|TRBV20-1|TRBJ2-7|TRBD1
TGCAGTGCACCCAAGACAGGGGTTCCCCACGAGCAGTACTTC
CSAPKTGVPHEQYF
>many|TRBV20-1|TRBJ2-7|TRBD2
TGCAGTGCTCCGGGACTAGCGACATACGAGCAGTACTTC
CSAPGLATYEQYF
>.|TRBV24-1|TRBJ1-2|.
TGTGCCACCAGTGATTCTGAGGGCTACACCTTC
CATSDSEGYTF
>many|TRBV5-1|TRBJ1-2|.
TGCGCCAGCAGGGAAGGGGTTTCGCTCTATGGCTACACCTTC
CASREGVSLYGYTF
>.|TRBV6-5|TRBJ2-1|TRBD2
TGTGCCAGCAGTTACTCGAACTTCCTAGCGGGAGGGCACAATGAGCAGTTCTTC
CASSYSNFLAGGHNEQFF
>many|TRBV5-1|TRBJ1-3|.
TGCGCCAGCAGCTTGGCGCGGGGGAAAGGAAACACCATATATTTT
CASSLARGKGNTIYF
>many|TRBV20-1|TRBJ2-5|TRBD1
TGCAGTGCTACCCTCAGGGCGCGGACAGGGGTGGAGACCCAGTACTTC
CSATLRARTGVETQYF
>.|TRBV7-7|TRBJ2-7|TRBD1
TGTGCCAGCAGCCAGGGACAGCTATACTACGAGCAGTACTTC
CASSQGQLYYEQYF
>many|TRBV5-6|TRBJ2-5|.
TGTGCCAGCAGCCGCCCGGGACTTAGGGTATCGGAGACCCAGTACTTC
CASSRPGLRVSETQYF
>few|TRBV7-6|TRBJ2-7|TRBD1
TGTGCCAGCAGTTCCGGGACAGGGCTCTCCTACGAGCAGTACTTC
CASSSGTGLSYEQYF
>many|TRBV10-1|TRBJ1-1|.
TGCGCCAGCAGTGAGTCTGGGGGCACTGAAGCTTTCTTT
CASSESGGTEAFF
>many|TRBV5-1|TRBJ2-7|.
TGCGCCAGCAGCTTGGGGACCCCTAGCTCCTACGAGCAGTACTTC
CASSLGTPSSYEQYF
>many|TRBV5-1|TRBJ2-3|.
TGCGCCAGCAGCTTGGGGGTTGGGCATACGCAGTATTTT
CASSLGVGHTQYF
>many|TRBV10-3|TRBJ2-1|.
TGTGCCATCAGTGAGTACGCGGATGAGCAGTTCTTC
CAISEYADEQFF
>few|TRBV2|TRBJ2-2|.
TGTGCCAGCAGTGAAGCGTCAGGACCGGCAACCGGGGAGCTGTTTTTT
CASSEASGPATGELFF
>.|TRBV11-2|TRBJ2-7|.
TGTGCCAGCAGCTTATTTTTTCGTCCCTACGAGCAGTACTTC
CASSLFFRPYEQYF
>many|TRBV6-1|TRBJ2-6|.
TGTGCCAGCAGTGATGGACGGCAAGTATATGGGGCCAACGTCCTGACTTTC
CASSDGRQVYGANVLTF
>.|TRBV3-1|TRBJ2-7|.
TGTGCCAGCAGCCAAGGGCTCAGCCGTTACGAGCAGTACTTC
CASSQGLSRYEQYF
>many|TRBV9|TRBJ2-1|.
TGTGCCAGCAGCACCCAGACCACCAACAATGAGCAGTTCTTC
CASSTQTTNNEQFF
>many|TRBV4-1|TRBJ2-3|TRBD1
TGCGCCAGCAGCCTCAGGACAGGGCTTGCAGATACGCAGTATTTT
CASSLRTGLADTQYF
>few|TRBV4-2|TRBJ2-2|TRBD2
TGTGCCAGCCGGGGAGGGTTTGCCACCGGGGAGCTGTTTTTT
CASRGGFATGELFF